This entry describes one TCR beta chain. The sample comes from a study of blood T cell repertoires in COVID-19. On the study more broadly: Sites across the United States, Italy and Spain contributed samples from acute and convalescent COVID-19. Sources were T cells, B-cell-depleted T cells, or PBMCs; the material itself was cDNA or gDNA.

As handled by the study authors: Reference gene primer amplification gave nucleated cell count estimates. The protocol was immunoSEQ multiplex PCR, while the TCRdb copy is restricted to in-frame clones and leaves out a portion. Clone size and V and J calls were adopted from that table, with D and trimming inferred from the DNA. The sample has over 150,000 clones, roughly 84% seen once; the top ten hold 8% to 9.5%. The V and J ends lost 0 bases and 6 bases, in that order; junction bases with no gene match: 6. CDR1 and CDR2 from the germline V gene are LNHDA and SQIVND (reference sequence). The CDR3 is 16 residues long.

The V and J genes are TRBV19 and TRBJ1-5, with 9 bases aligning to TRBD1. The sequence came from a woman at least 80 years old with active or convalescent COVID-19. The sample taken for sequencing was peripheral blood. The CDR3: CASSIEQGQGTQPQHF. Written as DNA, the CDR3 is TGTGCCAGTAGTATAGAACAGGGACAGGGAACTCAGCCCCAGCATTTT.